This T cell receptor beta chain stems from a study of blood T cell repertoires in COVID-19. In the study overall: From the United States, Italy and Spain came samples of acute and convalescent COVID-19. PBMCs, B-cell-depleted T cells, or T cells provided the cDNA or gDNA that made up the material.

This CDR3 is 13 amino acids long. Germline-derived CDR1 and CDR2 are LGHDT and YNNKEL (reference sequence). Trimming removed 7 bases from V and 2 bases from J; junction bases left unmatched: 4. As originally analysed: Using reference gene primer amplification, nucleated cell counts were estimated. The repertoire was sequenced with immunoSEQ multiplex PCR; TCRdb's copy has only in-frame clones and lacks some. Clone size and the V and J calls come from that table; the DNA yielded D and trimming. The repertoire has under 100,000 clones, around nine tenths of them found once; the top ten carry approximately 3.6%.

What was sequenced was peripheral blood. This TCR was sampled from a woman in her seventies with acute or convalescent COVID-19. This chain connects TRBV3-1 (or the pseudogene TRBV3-2) to TRBJ2-7, with 8 bases fitting TRBD2. In DNA, the CDR3 is TGTGCCAGCACCCCAGCGGGGGCCTACGAGCAGTACTTC. Protein product: CASTPAGAYEQYF.